This is a list of T cell receptor beta chains from one sample in a study of OX40 agonist ivuxolimab in advanced cancers. TCRdb's copy holds only in-frame clones and misses some; the assay was immunoSEQ multiplex PCR. Seen here are roughly 24,000 clones, 88% observed once, and the top ten hold 31%. The starting material was CD4+ or CD8+ T cells sorted from blood, obtained in a trial of the OX40 agonist ivuxolimab. The receptors shown here come from an adult with an advanced solid tumor such as melanoma, head and neck, liver or kidney cancer. The CDR3 runs from the conserved cysteine through the conserved F or W. D genes are given only for firm matches.

D gene	V gene	J gene	CDR3 protein
TRBD2	TRBV6-5	TRBJ2-1	CASSFSPGLVESEQFF
TRBD2	TRBV5-1	TRBJ2-1	CASRKREGPGEQFF
.	TRBV6-6	TRBJ1-5	CAIRDPGSNQPQHF
.	TRBV5-1	TRBJ2-5	CASSLSRETQYF
TRBD1	TRBV6-6	TRBJ1-2	CASSYSPGQGALGYTF
.	TRBV5-5	TRBJ2-7	CASSFSVGSSYEQYF
.	TRBV6-5	TRBJ1-5	CASPNSNQPQHF
TRBD1	TRBV28	TRBJ1-2	CASSTGTGNGYTF
TRBD1	TRBV4-1	TRBJ1-4	CASSQGQGENEKLFF
TRBD1	TRBV5-4	TRBJ2-7	CASSLERQGGYEQYF
.	TRBV13	TRBJ2-1	CASSPRGSYNEQFF
.	TRBV27	TRBJ2-6	CASGPLLSGGFGANVLTF
TRBD1	TRBV5-1	TRBJ1-2	CASSSDRGRDGYTF
TRBD1	TRBV2	TRBJ1-3	CASSWDRGSGNTIYF
TRBD1	TRBV6-1	TRBJ1-2	CASSQMDRQRGYTF
.	TRBV28	TRBJ2-7	CASSGAYEQYF
.	TRBV29-1	TRBJ1-1	CSVYNRNMNTEAFF
TRBD1	TRBV10-1	TRBJ2-2	CASSLSTGTGELFF
.	TRBV20-1	TRBJ1-2	CSARANYGYTF
TRBD1	TRBV9	TRBJ2-5	CASSSTGGWETQYF
TRBD2	TRBV11-2	TRBJ2-5	CASSLGLASMVFRETQYF
TRBD1	TRBV29-1	TRBJ2-3	CSVGHDRELRDTQYF
TRBD1	TRBV4-1	TRBJ2-5	CASSRDRVGQETQYF
.	TRBV5-6	TRBJ2-2	CASSLFGQGNTGELFF
TRBD1	TRBV15	TRBJ1-5	CATSRDPTGGYQPQHF
TRBD1	TRBV28	TRBJ2-4	CASSLWDRGENIQYF
TRBD1	TRBV19	TRBJ1-5	CASSLWTGGGYSNQPQHF
TRBD1	TRBV7-9	TRBJ1-1	CASSPRQGAGLEAFF
TRBD2	TRBV27	TRBJ2-7	CASHPLAERGGPGYEQYF
.	TRBV5-6	TRBJ2-2	CASSLLPPRQAPRTGELFF
TRBD2	TRBV14	TRBJ2-5	CASSLWVAGKETQYF
TRBD2	TRBV7-8	TRBJ2-3	CASSPKGWRGGSTDTQYF
.	TRBV5-6	TRBJ1-1	CASSLVFSGTEAFF
.	TRBV23-1	TRBJ1-5	CATSICPEGNQPQHF
.	TRBV9	TRBJ1-3	CASSGQSSGNTIYF
.	TRBV5-1	TRBJ2-7	CASSYSYPAECEQYF
TRBD1	TRBV4-3	TRBJ1-5	CASSQDLAGGVQPQHF